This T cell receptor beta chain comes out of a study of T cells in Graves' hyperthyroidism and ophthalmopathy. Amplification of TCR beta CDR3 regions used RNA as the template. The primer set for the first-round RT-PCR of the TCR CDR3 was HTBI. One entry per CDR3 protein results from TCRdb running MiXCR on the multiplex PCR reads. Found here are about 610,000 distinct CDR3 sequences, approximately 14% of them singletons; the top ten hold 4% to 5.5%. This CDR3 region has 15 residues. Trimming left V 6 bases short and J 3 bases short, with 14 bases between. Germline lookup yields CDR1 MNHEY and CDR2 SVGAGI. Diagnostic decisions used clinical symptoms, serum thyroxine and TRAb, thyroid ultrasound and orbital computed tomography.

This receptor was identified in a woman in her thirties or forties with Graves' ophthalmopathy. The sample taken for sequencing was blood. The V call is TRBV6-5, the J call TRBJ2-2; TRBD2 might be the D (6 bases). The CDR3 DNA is TGTGCCAGCAGACCTATTGGGACTCACACCGGGGAGCTGTTTTTT. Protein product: CASRPIGTHTGELFF.